This TCR beta chain derives from a study of graft-versus-host responses after intestinal transplantation. Note on this clone: The antigen is undetermined.

Produced via immunoSEQ multiplex PCR; TCRdb's table is partial and in-frame only. Found here are approximately 85,000 clones, 80% to 95% of them singletons; the top ten hold 7.6%. The V end was cut by 0 bases, the J end by 5 bases, with 16 bases between. The CDR3 is made up of 16 amino acids. CDR1 is MGHRA, CDR2 YSYEKL, per germline. The sequence was obtained from a human donor who was the organ donor for an intestinal transplant. The specimen comprised unstimulated CD8+ T cells sorted from spleen or lymph node cells, sampled before transplant. V is TRBV4-1 and J is TRBJ2-5; D not resolved. CDR3 region: CASSQDRPVPWETQYF. In nucleotides, the CDR3 is TGCGCCAGCAGCCAAGATAGGCCCGTGCCTTGGGAGACCCAGTACTTC.